The 20 T cell receptor beta chains below all came from one sample that was sequenced in a study of blood T cell repertoires in COVID-19 (dated by TCRdb to the early 2020s). The protocol used for the library was the immunoSEQ multiplex PCR assay. This immuneACCESS table, as held by TCRdb, lists in-frame sequences with V and J called but not all clones. Of the missing ones, under half trace to an unresolved V gene in checked studies; the others have no known cause. In all, the sample holds 250,000 to 300,000 clones, and 80% to 90% of those were seen once. The ten largest clonotypes hold roughly 5% of the sample. The sequencing input was peripheral blood. The origin of the receptors is a man older than 75 with acute or convalescent COVID-19.

In this sample, this clone turned up once. The chain links TRBV5-1 to TRBJ2-5; TRBD2 is a possible D gene (6 bases). Trimming shortened V by 5 bases and J by 2 bases, and 7 bases separated the two germline ends. Germline CDR1 SGHRS, CDR2 YFSETQ. This CDR3 has 12 amino acids. The CDR3 nucleotides read TGCGCCAGCAGGGAGGGGCAAGAGACCCAGTACTTC. This sequence encodes CASREGQETQYF.

At least ten counts were recorded for this clone. The chain recombines TRBV5-4 with TRBJ2-3; TRBD1 might be the D (6 bases). Trimming took off 3 bases at V and 4 bases at J, with 15 bases between the two ends. Germline lookup yields CDR1 SGHNT and CDR2 YYREEE (reference sequence). The CDR3 covers 15 residues. CDR3 coding DNA: TGTGCCAGCAGCTCCCAACAGGGCCTTTCAGATACGCAGTATTTT. Its protein is CASSSQQGLSDTQYF.

Only one count was recorded for this clone. The genes are TRBV24-1 and TRBJ1-2, with 10 bases aligning to TRBD1. The germline gives CDR1 KGHDR, CDR2 SFDVKD. The V and J ends lost 4 bases and 7 bases, in that order; junction bases with no gene match: 5. The CDR3 covers 14 residues. Here the CDR3 reads CATSDGQGVRGYTF. CDR3 DNA: TGTGCCACCAGTGACGGACAGGGGGTGCGTGGCTACACCTTC.

This chain links TRBV4-1 with TRBJ2-5, with D possibly being TRBD1 (5 bases). Germline-derived CDR1 and CDR2 are MGHRA and YSYEKL. The V end was cut by 4 bases, the J end by 2 bases, with 11 bases between. The CDR3 loop spans 14 amino acids. The CDR3 is CASSPDRLQETQYF. In DNA form, the CDR3 reads TGCGCCAGCAGCCCCGACAGATTACAAGAGACCCAGTACTTC.

The chain links TRBV5-1 to TRBJ2-2, with 8 nucleotides matching TRBD1. This CDR3 has 15 residues. The junction had 6 bases not matched to a gene; V was cut back by 4 bases and J by 4 bases. CDR1 and CDR2 (germline): SGHRS, YFSETQ. The CDR3 spells CASSTGTGFTGELFF. Written as DNA, the CDR3 is TGCGCCAGCAGCACTGGGACAGGATTCACCGGGGAGCTGTTTTTT.

This clone was counted a single time. V and J are TRBV2 and TRBJ2-3; 7 bases align to TRBD1. Germline V CDR1 and CDR2: SNHLY, FYNNEI. V shed 7 bases, J shed 5 bases, and the junction held 12 bases outside the gene matches. The CDR3 has 15 residues. Written as DNA, the CDR3 is TGTGCCAGCAACCTTCTAGGGGGCGCGGGAGATACGCAGTATTTT. Its protein product is CASNLLGGAGDTQYF.

The chain carries TRBV18 and TRBJ2-4; 13 bases are a match to TRBD2. V lost 5 bases, J lost 5 bases, and 0 bases stayed unmatched. The CDR3 is 14 residues long. Germline lookup yields CDR1 KGHSH and CDR2 LQKENI. The CDR3 here is CASSGLAGENIQYF. CDR3 nucleotide sequence: TGTGCCAGCTCAGGACTAGCGGGGGAAAACATTCAGTACTTC.

V and J are TRBV11-2 and TRBJ2-2; 8 nucleotides match TRBD2. This CDR3 has 15 amino acids. From germline, CDR1 is SGHAT and CDR2 FQNNGV. The ends lost 2 bases at V and 5 bases at J; junction bases unmatched: 4. CDR3 in DNA: TGTGCCAGCAGCTTATGGACTAGCACAACCGGGGAGCTGTTTTTT. Amino acids: CASSLWTSTTGELFF.

The genes are TRBV9 and TRBJ2-2, with 12 bases that match TRBD2. The germline CDR1 and CDR2 sequences are SGDLS and YYNGEE. V was pared by 2 bases and J by 3 bases, with 14 bases of the junction left unmatched. The CDR3 spans 20 residues. The CDR3 region is CASSVYGGFPSGRDTGELFF. Written as DNA, the CDR3 is TGTGCCAGCAGCGTTTACGGGGGGTTCCCTAGCGGGAGGGACACCGGGGAGCTGTTTTTT. Full variable domain (outside the CDR3, taken from reference TRBV9 and TRBJ2-2): DSGVTQTPKHLITATGQRVTLRCSPRSGDLSVYWYQQSLDQGLQFLIQYYNGEERAKGNILERFSAQQFPDLHSELNLSSLELGDSALYFCASSVYGGFPSGRDTGELFFGEGSRLTVL.

The genes are TRBV12-3 or TRBV12-4 and TRBJ2-4; D is perhaps TRBD2 (5 bases). This CDR3 comprises 13 residues. Trimming cost V 11 bases and J 4 bases, with 15 bases left between them. In nucleotides, the CDR3 is TGTGCCGTCCTGCTCCCGGGGAAAAACATTCAGTACTTC. Translating gives CAVLLPGKNIQYF.

This chain's CDR3 is CASRNSAGIQETQYF. The CDR3 DNA is TGTGCCAGCAGAAACTCGGCGGGGATCCAAGAGACCCAGTACTTC. This chain links TRBV2 with TRBJ2-5; D is possibly TRBD2 (6 bases). Per the germline V gene, CDR1 is SNHLY and CDR2 is FYNNEI. Between the trimmed V and J ends, which lost 6 bases and 1 base, there was a span of 15 bases. The CDR3 has 15 residues.

This clone was recorded once. The V gene is TRBV2, the J gene TRBJ1-3; D might be TRBD1 (6 bases). V lost 1 base and J 3 bases, leaving 10 bases between the germline ends. Germline V CDR1 and CDR2: SNHLY, FYNNEI. CDR3 length: 15 residues. The CDR3 nucleotides read TGTGCCAGCAGTGAAGGGACAGTGGGTGGAAACACCATATATTTT. This gives the protein CASSEGTVGGNTIYF. The variable domain in full, with the rest retrieved from reference TRBV2 and TRBJ1-3, is EPEVTQTPSHQVTQMGQEVILRCVPISNHLYFYWYRQILGQKVEFLVSFYNNEISEKSEIFDDQFSVERPDGSNFTLKIRSTKLEDSAMYFCASSEGTVGGNTIYFGEGSWLTVV.

The genes are TRBV6-1 and TRBJ1-2; perhaps TRBD1 as D (5 bases). This CDR3 comprises 16 residues. V dropped 0 bases and J dropped 1 base, with 12 bases sitting between them. CDR1 MNHNS and CDR2 SASEGT come from the germline V gene. As DNA, the CDR3 is TGTGCCAGCAGTGAAGCGCGGGGCAGCTATAACTATGGCTACACCTTC. This translates into CASSEARGSYNYGYTF.

The chain joins TRBV11-3 to TRBJ2-3, with a possible D match to TRBD1 (5 bases). The length of the CDR3 is 16 residues. Germline CDR1 and CDR2: SGHNT and YENEEA. Trimming stripped 1 base from V and 1 base from J, with 12 bases between. CDR3 region: CASSLGGLRGTDTQYF. CDR3 nucleotides: TGTGCCAGCAGCTTAGGGGGCCTTCGGGGCACAGATACGCAGTATTTT.

The V gene is TRBV28, the J gene TRBJ1-1, with D maybe TRBD1 (5 bases). This CDR3 spans 13 amino acids. V lost 6 bases and J 11 bases, leaving 19 bases between the germline ends. CDR1 is MDHEN, CDR2 SYDVKM, per germline. The CDR3 loop reads CASRTVGGVWAFF. Written as DNA, the CDR3 is TGTGCCAGCAGAACTGTGGGGGGGGTCTGGGCTTTCTTT.

The genes are TRBV6-4 and TRBJ2-2; D may be TRBD1 (6 bases). V was cut by 9 bases and J by 0 bases, with 11 bases left in between. The CDR3 extends over 14 amino acids. Germline V gives CDR1 MRHNA, CDR2 SNTAGT. CDR3 residues: CASIDRPNTGELFF. The CDR3 region has the DNA TGTGCCAGTATAGACAGGCCGAACACCGGGGAGCTGTTTTTT.

The chain joins TRBV11-3 to TRBJ2-5; 11 nucleotides line up with TRBD1. The V segment lost 5 bases and the J segment 4 bases; nucleotides outside the gene matches: 6. Germline values: CDR1 SGHNT, CDR2 YENEEA. The CDR3 spans 15 residues. The CDR3 sequence is CASSARDRGLETQYF. The CDR3 DNA sequence: TGTGCCAGCAGCGCTCGGGACAGGGGGTTAGAGACCCAGTACTTC.

Here the CDR3 DNA reads TGTGCCAGCAGCCCATCTCATAGCGGGAGTCCCCCCGCCTACGAGCAGTACTTC. Its protein product is CASSPSHSGSPPAYEQYF. The chain employs TRBV7-8 and TRBJ2-7; 9 bases agree with TRBD2. The CDR3 totals 18 residues. The ends lost 5 bases at V and 2 bases at J; junction bases unmatched: 16. Germline V lookup: CDR1 SGHVS, CDR2 FQNEAQ.

This chain joins TRBV6-5 and TRBJ2-5, with a weak D call TRBD2 (6 bases). Germline V gene lookup returns CDR1 MNHEY and CDR2 SVGAGI. The CDR3 consists of 14 residues. Trimming removed 6 bases from V and 7 bases from J, with 18 bases in between. CDR3: CASSRTAQGGTQYF. For the CDR3, the DNA is TGTGCCAGCAGCCGAACCGCCCAGGGAGGGACCCAGTACTTC.

This clone showed up just a few times. The J gene is TRBJ2-2, the V gene TRBV14; TRBD2 agrees at 9 bases. The CDR3 is made up of 16 amino acids. Germline trimming cut 8 bases from V and 6 bases from J; bases unmatched to any gene: 13. Germline V CDR1 and CDR2: SGHDN, FVKESK. CDR3 coding DNA: TGTGCCAGCGCTCTGGCGGGAGGGCCGGGAGCCGGGGAGCTGTTTTTT. Amino acid sequence: CASALAGGPGAGELFF.